What follows is one T cell receptor beta chain and its context. What it recognizes is unknown. This record belongs to a study of early T cells in non-severe SARS-CoV-2 infection. Study at large: Sequencing input comprised bulk RNA from unsorted whole blood; chain pairing was not available. Notes on the study in general: Anti-spike CD8 responses were favored by VDJdb matching, which missed private and CD4 specificities.

Germline V gene sequence: CDR1 ENHRY, CDR2 SYGVKD. After removal of 0 bases from V and 2 bases from J, the junction contained 8 bases not matched to a gene. There are 17 residues in the CDR3. Unique molecular identifiers tagged individual cDNA molecules. TCRdb independently ran MiXCR on the 5' RACE reads; one entry per CDR3 protein. In the table there are more than 80,000 distinct CDR3 sequences, around a sixth of which are singletons. The V and J genes are TRBV10-3 and TRBJ2-7; TRBD2 matches at 9 bases. The sequenced sample was whole blood. The origin of this receptor is an adult who was a healthcare worker with PCR-confirmed SARS-CoV-2 infection or an uninfected control (not recorded which). The CDR3 spells CAISESIGGTSPYEQYF. In DNA, the CDR3 is TGTGCCATCAGTGAGTCGATAGGGGGGACTAGCCCCTACGAGCAGTACTTC.